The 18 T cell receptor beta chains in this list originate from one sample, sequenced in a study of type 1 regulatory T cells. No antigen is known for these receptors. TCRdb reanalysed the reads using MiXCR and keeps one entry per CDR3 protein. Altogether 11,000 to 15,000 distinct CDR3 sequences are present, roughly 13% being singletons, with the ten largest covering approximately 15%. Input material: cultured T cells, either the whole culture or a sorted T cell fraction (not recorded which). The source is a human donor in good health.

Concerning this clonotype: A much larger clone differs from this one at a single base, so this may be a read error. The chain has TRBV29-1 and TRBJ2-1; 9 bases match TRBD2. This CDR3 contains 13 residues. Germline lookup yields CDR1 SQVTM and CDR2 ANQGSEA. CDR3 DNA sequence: TGCACCGTTGATATAGCGGGAGTTGGAGAGCAGTTCTTC. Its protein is CTVDIAGVGEQFF.

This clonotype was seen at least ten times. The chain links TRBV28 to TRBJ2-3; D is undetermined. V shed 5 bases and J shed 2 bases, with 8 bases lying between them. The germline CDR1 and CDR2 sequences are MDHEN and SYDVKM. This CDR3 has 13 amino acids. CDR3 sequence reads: CASSPPATDTQYF. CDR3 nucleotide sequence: TGTGCCAGCAGTCCCCCGGCCACAGATACGCAGTATTTT.

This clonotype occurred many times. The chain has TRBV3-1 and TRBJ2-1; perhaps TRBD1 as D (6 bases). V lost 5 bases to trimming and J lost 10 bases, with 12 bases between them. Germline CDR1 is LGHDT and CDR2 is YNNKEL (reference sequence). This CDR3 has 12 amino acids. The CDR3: CASSLSTGEQFF. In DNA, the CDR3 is TGTGCCAGCAGCTTATCCACAGGGGAGCAGTTCTTC.

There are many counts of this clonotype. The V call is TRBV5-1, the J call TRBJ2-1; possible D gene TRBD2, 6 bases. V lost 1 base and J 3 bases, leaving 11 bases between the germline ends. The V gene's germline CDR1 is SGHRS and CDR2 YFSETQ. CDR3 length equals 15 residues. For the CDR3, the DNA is TGCGCCAGCAGCTTGCGCGCGGGGTTCTACAATGAGCAGTTCTTC. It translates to CASSLRAGFYNEQFF.

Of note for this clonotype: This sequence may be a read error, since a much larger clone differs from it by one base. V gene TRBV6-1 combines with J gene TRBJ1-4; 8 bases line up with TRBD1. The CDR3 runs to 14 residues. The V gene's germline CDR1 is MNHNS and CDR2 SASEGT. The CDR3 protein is CATLQGATNEKLLF. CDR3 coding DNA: TGTGCCACCCTCCAGGGGGCAACTAATGAAAAACTGCTTTTT.

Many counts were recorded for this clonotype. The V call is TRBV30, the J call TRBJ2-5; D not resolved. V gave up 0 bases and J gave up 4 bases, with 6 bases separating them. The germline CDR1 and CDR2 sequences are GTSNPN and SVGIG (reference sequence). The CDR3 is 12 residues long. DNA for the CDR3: TGTGCCTGGAGTGTACTGGCAGAGACCCAGTACTTC. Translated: CAWSVLAETQYF.

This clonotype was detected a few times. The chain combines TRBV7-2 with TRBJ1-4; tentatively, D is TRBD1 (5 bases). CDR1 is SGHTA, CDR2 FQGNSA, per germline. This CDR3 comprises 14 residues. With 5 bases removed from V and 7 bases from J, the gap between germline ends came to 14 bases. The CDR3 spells CASSPGHGGEKLFF. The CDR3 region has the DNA TGTGCCAGCAGCCCTGGACACGGCGGTGAAAAACTGTTTTTT.

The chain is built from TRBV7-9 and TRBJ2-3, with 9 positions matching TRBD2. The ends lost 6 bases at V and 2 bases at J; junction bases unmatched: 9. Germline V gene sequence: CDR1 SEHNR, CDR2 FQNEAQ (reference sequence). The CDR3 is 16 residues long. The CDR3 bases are TGTGCCAGCAGGAGGCGGGAGGGCCCTAACACAGATACGCAGTATTTT. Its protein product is CASRRREGPNTDTQYF. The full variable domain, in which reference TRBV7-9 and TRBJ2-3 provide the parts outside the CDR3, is DTGVSQNPRHKITKRGQNVTFRCDPISEHNRLYWYRQTLGQGPEFLTYFQNEAQLEKSRLLSDRFSAERPKGSFSTLEIQRTEQGDSAMYLCASRRREGPNTDTQYFGPGTRLTVL.

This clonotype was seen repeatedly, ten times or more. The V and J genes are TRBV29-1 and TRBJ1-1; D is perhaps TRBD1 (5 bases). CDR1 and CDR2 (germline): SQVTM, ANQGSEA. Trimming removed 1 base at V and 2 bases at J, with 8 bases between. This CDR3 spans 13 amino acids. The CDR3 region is CSVEVGGNTEAFF. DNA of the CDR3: TGCAGCGTTGAAGTGGGGGGAAACACTGAAGCTTTCTTT.

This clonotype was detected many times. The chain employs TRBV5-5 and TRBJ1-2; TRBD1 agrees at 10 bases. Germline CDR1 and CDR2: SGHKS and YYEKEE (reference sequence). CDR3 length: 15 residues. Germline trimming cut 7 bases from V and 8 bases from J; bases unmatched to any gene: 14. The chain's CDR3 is CASGKDRGQVWGYTF. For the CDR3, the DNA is TGTGCCAGCGGAAAAGACAGGGGGCAGGTCTGGGGCTACACCTTC.

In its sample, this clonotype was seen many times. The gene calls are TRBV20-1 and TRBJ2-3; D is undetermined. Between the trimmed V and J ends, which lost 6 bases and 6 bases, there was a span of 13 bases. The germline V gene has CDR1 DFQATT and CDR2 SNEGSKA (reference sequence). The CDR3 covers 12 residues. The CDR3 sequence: CSAQIDLDTQYF. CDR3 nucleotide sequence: TGCAGTGCACAAATCGACTTGGATACGCAGTATTTT.

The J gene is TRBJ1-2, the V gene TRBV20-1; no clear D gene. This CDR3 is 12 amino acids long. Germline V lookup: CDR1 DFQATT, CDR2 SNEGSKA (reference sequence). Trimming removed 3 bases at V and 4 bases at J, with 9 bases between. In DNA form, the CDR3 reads TGCAGTGCTAGCAATCAGGCCTATGGCTACACCTTC. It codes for CSASNQAYGYTF.

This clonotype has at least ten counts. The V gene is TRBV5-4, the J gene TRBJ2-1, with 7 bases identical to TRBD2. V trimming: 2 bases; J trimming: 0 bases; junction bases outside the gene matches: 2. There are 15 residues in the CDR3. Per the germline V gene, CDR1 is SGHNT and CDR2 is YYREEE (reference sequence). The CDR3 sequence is CASSLGGSSYNEQFF. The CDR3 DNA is TGTGCCAGCAGCTTAGGCGGGAGCTCCTACAATGAGCAGTTCTTC.

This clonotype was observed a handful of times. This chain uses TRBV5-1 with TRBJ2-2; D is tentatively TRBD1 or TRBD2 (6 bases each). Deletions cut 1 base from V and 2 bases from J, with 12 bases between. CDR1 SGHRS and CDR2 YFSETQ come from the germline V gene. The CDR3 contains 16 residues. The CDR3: CASSLTLGGNTGELFF. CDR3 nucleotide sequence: TGCGCCAGCAGCTTGACCCTGGGGGGCAACACCGGGGAGCTGTTTTTT.

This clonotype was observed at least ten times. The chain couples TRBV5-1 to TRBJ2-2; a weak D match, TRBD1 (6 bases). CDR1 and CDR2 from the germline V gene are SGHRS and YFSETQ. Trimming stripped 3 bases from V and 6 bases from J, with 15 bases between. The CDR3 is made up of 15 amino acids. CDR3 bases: TGCGCCAGCAGCTCCCTCCCAGGGGCAGCCGGGGAGCTGTTTTTT. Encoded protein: CASSSLPGAAGELFF.

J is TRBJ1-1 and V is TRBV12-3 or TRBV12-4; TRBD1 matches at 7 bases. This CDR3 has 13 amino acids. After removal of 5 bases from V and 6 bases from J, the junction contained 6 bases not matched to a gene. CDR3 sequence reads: CASSPTGRAEAFF. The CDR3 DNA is TGTGCCAGCAGTCCGACAGGGCGGGCTGAAGCTTTCTTT.

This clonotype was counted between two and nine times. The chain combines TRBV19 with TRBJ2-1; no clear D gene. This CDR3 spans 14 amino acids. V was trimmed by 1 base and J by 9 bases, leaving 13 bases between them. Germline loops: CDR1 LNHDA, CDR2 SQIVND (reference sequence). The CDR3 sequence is CASSIGLRRFEQFF. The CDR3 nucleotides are TGTGCCAGTAGTATAGGACTGAGACGGTTTGAGCAGTTCTTC.

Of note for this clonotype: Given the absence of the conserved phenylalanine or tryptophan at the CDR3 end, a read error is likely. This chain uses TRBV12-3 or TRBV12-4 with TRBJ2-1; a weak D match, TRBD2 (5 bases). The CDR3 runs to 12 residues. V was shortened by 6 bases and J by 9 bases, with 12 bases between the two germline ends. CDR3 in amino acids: CASRWLAVEQFL. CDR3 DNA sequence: TGTGCCAGCAGATGGCTAGCAGTTGAGCAGTTCCTC.